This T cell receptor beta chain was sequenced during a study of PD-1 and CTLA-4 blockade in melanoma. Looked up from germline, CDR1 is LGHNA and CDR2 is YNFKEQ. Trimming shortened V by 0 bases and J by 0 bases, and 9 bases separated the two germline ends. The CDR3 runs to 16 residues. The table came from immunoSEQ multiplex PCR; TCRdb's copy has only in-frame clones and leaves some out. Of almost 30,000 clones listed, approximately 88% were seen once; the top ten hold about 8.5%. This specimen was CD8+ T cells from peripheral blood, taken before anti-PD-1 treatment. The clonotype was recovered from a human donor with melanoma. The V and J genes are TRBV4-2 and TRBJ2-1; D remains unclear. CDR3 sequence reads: CASSQDAFSSYNEQFF. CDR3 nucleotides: TGTGCCAGCAGCCAAGATGCCTTCAGCTCCTACAATGAGCAGTTCTTC.